This T cell receptor (beta chain) was identified in a study of blood T cell repertoires in COVID-19. For the study at large: Whether acute or convalescent, the COVID-19 samples came from the United States, Italy and Spain.

As processed by the authors: Amplification with reference gene primers provided the estimates of nucleated cell counts. The data were produced by immunoSEQ multiplex PCR, yet TCRdb's version contains in-frame clones alone and is incomplete. V and J calls and clone size come straight from that table; D and trimming were deduced from the DNA. The table shows about 170,000 clones, with about 86% occurring only once. Sequencing was done on a sample of peripheral blood. This TCR derives from a man aged 50 or older with active or convalescent COVID-19.

For the CDR3, the DNA is TGTGCCAGCAGTAGCAGGGGAGTTGGCACTGAAGCTTTCTTT. Encoded protein: CASSSRGVGTEAFF. The genes are TRBV27 and TRBJ1-1; TRBD1 might be the D (6 bases). The CDR3 runs 14 residues. The V end was cut by 5 bases, the J end by 4 bases, with 14 bases between. Germline CDR1 is MNHEY and CDR2 is SMNVEV (reference sequence).